Below are 4 T cell receptor beta chains sequenced from a single sample in a study of blood T cells in healthy people across ages. With a J-beta primer mix and a sample-barcoded 5' primer, a second PCR ran about 7 to 12 cycles. TCRdb re-called the 5' RACE reads through MiXCR, storing one row per CDR3 protein. The sample has some 1.7 million distinct CDR3 sequences; roughly 28% are singletons. Specimen: blood. Every receptor here comes from a woman under 40 in good health.

There are a few counts of this clonotype. V is TRBV7-2 and J is TRBJ1-6; D uncertain. There are 15 residues in the CDR3. Deletions cut 3 bases from V and 7 bases from J, with 13 bases between. The V gene's germline CDR1 is SGHTA and CDR2 FQGNSA. CDR3 region: CASSLDQAANSPLHF. In nucleotides, the CDR3 is TGTGCCAGCAGCTTGGACCAGGCGGCAAATTCACCCCTCCACTTT.

The chain has TRBV7-9 and TRBJ2-1; tentative D call: TRBD1 (5 bases). The V gene's germline CDR1 is SEHNR and CDR2 FQNEAQ (reference sequence). Trimming took 2 bases from V and 7 from J, leaving 15 bases between them. This CDR3 contains 15 residues. The CDR3 sequence: CASSLSVVGDNEQFF. CDR3 in DNA: TGTGCCAGCAGCTTAAGTGTGGTAGGGGATAATGAGCAGTTCTTC.

This clonotype occurred a few times. The V and J genes are TRBV18 and TRBJ1-2; no clear D gene. This CDR3 comprises 14 residues. Trimming shortened V by 1 base and J by 4 bases, and 10 bases separated the two germline ends. The germline gives CDR1 KGHSH, CDR2 LQKENI. This CDR3 is CASSPRPEPYGYTF. In DNA form, the CDR3 reads TGTGCCAGCTCACCACGTCCGGAACCCTATGGCTACACCTTC.

Points on this clonotype: A much larger clonotype is one base distant, so this may be a read error. The CDR3 bases are TGTGCCAGCAGGGCCAGGGCAGACGAGCAGTACTTC. Translation gives CASRARADEQYF. The gene calls are TRBV12-3 or TRBV12-4 and TRBJ2-5, with a tentative D call TRBD1 (5 bases). The last part of the DNA fits TRBJ2-7 better; the J call may be wrong. The CDR3 is 12 residues long.